The 4 T cell receptor beta chains presented below share a single source sample, sequenced in a study of shared clonotypes between healthy human individuals. The protocol was immunoSEQ multiplex PCR, while the TCRdb copy is restricted to in-frame clones and leaves out a portion. In the table there are 650,000 to 700,000 clones, roughly 91% of which are singletons. What was sequenced was memory CD8+ T cells from PBMCs. As for subset: CD45RO+ cells pooled with CCR7-negative TemRA cells. The receptors originated from a man aged 18-30 years in good health. Some clones in this sample may be carry-over from other donors' samples.

This clone was seen once. This CDR3 is CASSLAGRIEQFF. The CDR3 DNA sequence: TGCGCCAGCAGCTTGGCCGGTAGGATAGAGCAGTTCTTC. The V call is TRBV5-1, the J call TRBJ2-1; D remains ambiguous. Germline V gives CDR1 SGHRS, CDR2 YFSETQ. V was trimmed by 0 bases and J by 10 bases, leaving 11 bases between them. This CDR3 has 13 amino acids.

This chain links TRBV7-9 with TRBJ1-1; 8 positions match TRBD1. The CDR3 is 15 amino acids. Losses at the gene ends were 1 base for V and 4 bases for J; bases not matched to a gene: 5. Germline V gives CDR1 SEHNR, CDR2 FQNEAQ (reference sequence). This CDR3 reads CASSLGTGGGTEAFF. CDR3 DNA sequence: TGTGCCAGCAGCTTAGGTACAGGGGGAGGCACTGAAGCTTTCTTT. The variable domain in full, completed from reference TRBV7-9 and TRBJ1-1, reads DTGVSQNPRHKITKRGQNVTFRCDPISEHNRLYWYRQTLGQGPEFLTYFQNEAQLEKSRLLSDRFSAERPKGSFSTLEIQRTEQGDSAMYLCASSLGTGGGTEAFFGQGTRLTVV.

The chain couples TRBV9 to TRBJ2-5, with a possible D match to TRBD2 (6 bases). Germline values: CDR1 SGDLS, CDR2 YYNGEE. This CDR3 has 16 residues. Trimming took off 3 bases at V and 5 bases at J, with 20 bases between the two ends. The CDR3: CASSGRDSPGGETQYF. The CDR3 nucleotides read TGTGCCAGCAGCGGGAGGGACTCTCCCGGCGGGGAGACCCAGTACTTC.

This clone has only a few counts. V usage is TRBV29-1 and J usage is TRBJ2-5; a possible D gene is TRBD1 (7 bases). The V gene lost 3 bases and the J gene lost 3 bases, with 17 bases spanning the gap. CDR1 is SQVTM, CDR2 ANQGSEA, per germline. There are 15 residues in the CDR3. The CDR3 here is CSVEGGQSLEETQYF. CDR3 DNA sequence: TGCAGCGTTGAGGGGGGACAGTCTCTGGAAGAGACCCAGTACTTC. Full variable domain (missing parts from reference TRBV29-1 and TRBJ2-5): SAVISQKPSRDICQRGTSLTIQCQVDSQVTMMFWYRQQPGQSLTLIATANQGSEATYESGFVIDKFPISRPNLTFSTLTVSNMSPEDSSIYLCSVEGGQSLEETQYFGPGTRLLVL.